Presented here are 22 T cell receptor beta chains from one specimen sequenced in a study of tissue T cells after allogeneic stem cell transplantation. Profiling relied on immunoSEQ multiplex PCR, and the TCRdb table lists in-frame clones only, not all of them. The sample holds 40,000 to 50,000 clones; approximately 73% are singletons and the top ten take roughly 0.55%. Sequencing was done on a sample of sorted cells pooled from one or two spleens. Every receptor here comes from a pool of C57BL/6 mice in good health.

Concerning this clone itself: Any gene name here is a mouse gene name. The sequence runs out 1 residue before the end of the CDR3; the remainder is reconstructed from the germline J gene. The chain employs TRBV5 and TRBJ1-5; 11 bases are shared with TRBD1. Germline CDR1 reads LGHNA; CDR2 reads YNLKQL (reference sequence). The CDR3 consists of 16 residues. The V segment lost 1 base and the J segment 4 bases; nucleotides outside the gene matches: 3. CDR3 sequence reads: CASSQGRDRGNQAPLF. The part of the CDR3 DNA that was read is TGTGCCAGCAGCCAAGGCCGGGACAGGGGGAACCAGGCTCCGCTT.

In regard to this clone: One junction end does not reproduce the germline sequence, and a read error may be involved. The listed genes are named as in mouse. The missing CDR3 end, 1 residue past where the read stops, is filled in from the germline J gene. This sample also contains other DNA sequences that code for the same CDR3. The chain employs TRBV13-1 and TRBJ2-7; D might be TRBD1 (6 bases). The CDR3 sequence is 14 residues long. Germline values: CDR1 NSHNY, CDR2 SYGAGN. The CDR3: CASSGDTISYEQYF. The CDR3 DNA, read in part, is TGCGCCAGCAGTGGGGACACCATCTCCTATGAACAGTAC.

This clone has a handful of counts. Mouse gene names and germline throughout. The read comes to an end 1 residue before the CDR3 does, leaving the germline J gene to fill in the end. The chain joins TRBV2 to TRBJ1-3, with a tentative D call TRBD1 (6 bases). The germline CDR1 and CDR2 sequences are LGHNA and YSYQKL. With 3 bases removed from V and 3 bases from J, the gap between germline ends came to 12 bases. The CDR3 extends over 15 amino acids. CDR3 region: CASSHQNRDGNTLYF. CDR3 bases read: TGTGCCAGCAGCCACCAAAACAGGGATGGAAATACGCTCTAT.

As to this clone: Gene names and germline match the mouse. The DNA ends 1 residue before the CDR3 does, and the rest of the CDR3 is filled in from the germline J gene. The V call is TRBV12-2, the J call TRBJ1-3, with D hard to call. CDR1 is SGHLS and CDR2 is HYDKME in the germline V gene. V dropped 0 bases and J dropped 3 bases, with 8 bases sitting between them. CDR3 length equals 14 residues. Incomplete CDR3 DNA: TGTGCCAGCTCTCTCCCGGGAGGTGGAAATACGCTCTAT. Protein product: CASSLPGGGNTLY. From start to end, the CDR3 is CASSLPGGGNTLYF.

As regards this clone: Mouse gene names and germline throughout. The read terminates 1 residue ahead of where the CDR3 ends, so the germline J gene completes it. The gene calls are TRBV13-1 and TRBJ1-6; D may be TRBD1 (5 bases). TRBJ1-6 is filed as an ORF, its function uncertain. This CDR3 is 14 amino acids long. The V gene's germline CDR1 is NSHNY and CDR2 SYGAGN. V lost 3 bases, J lost 7 bases, and 11 bases lay in between. CDR3 DNA, as far as it was read: TGTGCCAGCAGTGGCCCGGGACCGAATTCGCCCCTCTAC. Its protein product is CASSGPGPNSPLY. The whole CDR3 protein reads CASSGPGPNSPLYF.

Comment on this clone: Gene names are the mouse ones. The sequenced fragment ends 1 residue before the CDR3 boundary, so the rest is inferred from the germline J gene. The identical CDR3 is also encoded by other nucleotide sequences in the sample. The chain has TRBV3 and TRBJ2-7; 8 bases are a match to TRBD1. V lost 5 bases and J lost 5; bases outside the gene matches: 2. Germline V gene sequence: CDR1 SNHLY, CDR2 FYNGKV (reference sequence). This CDR3 comprises 12 residues. The CDR3 region is CASSPTGDEQYF. CDR3 DNA, as far as it was read: TGTGCCAGCAGCCCGACAGGGGATGAACAGTAC.

Note on this clone: Mouse gene names apply. The CDR3 goes on 1 residue after the read ends, and that part is filled in from the germline J gene. V gene TRBV16 combines with J gene TRBJ2-3; 8 bases are shared with TRBD2. CDR1 and CDR2 (germline): SGHSA, FRNQAP. The trim removed 3 bases at V and 0 bases at J, leaving 5 bases unmatched. The CDR3 runs to 16 residues. CDR3 DNA, as far as it was read: TGTGCAAGCAGCTTCTGGGGGGCGCGTAGTGCAGAAACGCTGTAT. Amino acids: CASSFWGARSAETLY. The complete CDR3 reads CASSFWGARSAETLYF. The variable domain in full, with the rest retrieved from reference TRBV16 and TRBJ2-3, is NAGVIQTPRHKVTGKGQEATLWCEPISGHSAVFWYRQTIVQGLEFLTYFRNQAPIDDSGMPKERFSAQMPNQSHSTLKIQSTQPQDSAVYLCASSFWGARSAETLYFGSGTRLTVL.

Turning to this clone: Genes and germline come from the mouse. The read ends 1 residue before the CDR3 terminus; that terminus is restored from the germline J gene. The chain recombines TRBV3 with TRBJ2-1; D remains unclear. Germline CDR1 SNHLY, CDR2 FYNGKV (reference sequence). The CDR3 sequence is 14 residues long. V lost 1 base to trimming and J lost 0 bases, with 4 bases between them. The part of the CDR3 DNA that was read is TGTGCCAGCAGCTTAGAGTCTAACTATGCTGAGCAGTTC. Translating gives CASSLESNYAEQF. The CDR3, in full, reads CASSLESNYAEQFF.

In its sample, this clone was seen a few times. Gene names and germline match the mouse. With the read ending 1 residue before the CDR3 end, the germline J gene is used to fill in that end. The V and J genes are TRBV16 and TRBJ2-7, with 11 bases aligning to TRBD2. The V and J ends lost 5 bases and 7 bases, in that order; junction bases with no gene match: 7. Germline V gene sequence: CDR1 SGHSA, CDR2 FRNQAP. The CDR3 contains 14 residues. The CDR3 reads CASSQDWGEREQYF. Incomplete CDR3 DNA: TGTGCAAGCAGCCAGGACTGGGGGGAGAGGGAACAGTAC. Full variable domain (remainder filled in from reference TRBV16 and TRBJ2-7): NAGVIQTPRHKVTGKGQEATLWCEPISGHSAVFWYRQTIVQGLEFLTYFRNQAPIDDSGMPKERFSAQMPNQSHSTLKIQSTQPQDSAVYLCASSQDWGEREQYFGPGTRLTVL.

This clone was seen more than once but under ten times. The gene names given are mouse names. The observed sequence ends 1 residue before the CDR3 terminus, with the missing tail filled in from the germline J gene. The V gene is TRBV15, the J gene TRBJ2-7; no clear D gene. V was pared by 1 base and J by 9 bases, with 10 bases between. CDR3 length: 12 amino acids. Germline lookup yields CDR1 SGHND and CDR2 FRSKSL. The CDR3 bases that were read are TGTGCCAGCAGTTTAGGCGGGAGAGGACAGTAC. This codes for CASSLGGRGQY. The entire CDR3 protein reads CASSLGGRGQYF.

This clone was counted between two and nine times. Mouse germline and gene names are used. The CDR3 end is not reached by the read, which stops 1 residue before it; the germline J gene fills it in. V gene TRBV13-2 combines with J gene TRBJ2-7, with 9 bases matching TRBD2. The J segment lost 3 bases and the V segment lost 2 bases, leaving 3 bases of the junction unmatched. Germline V gene sequence: CDR1 NNHNN, CDR2 SYGAGS (reference sequence). This CDR3 has 14 amino acids. The CDR3 region is CASGDPWGGYEQYF. The part of the CDR3 DNA that was read is TGTGCCAGCGGTGACCCCTGGGGGGGCTATGAACAGTAC.

In the case of this clone: Gene names and germline match the mouse. Read sequence stops 1 residue before the CDR3 end, and the germline J gene provides the missing end. The J gene is TRBJ1-5, the V gene TRBV16, with 7 bases aligning to TRBD1. Germline V gives CDR1 SGHSA, CDR2 FRNQAP. CDR3 size: 15 residues. V shed 0 bases, J shed 2 bases, and the junction held 1 base outside the gene matches. The sequenced CDR3 bases are TGTGCAAGCAGCTTAGAAGGGGGCGACAACCAGGCTCCGCTT. Amino acid sequence: CASSLEGGDNQAPL. The entire CDR3 protein reads CASSLEGGDNQAPLF.

Details on this clone: Gene names follow the mouse nomenclature. The read is 1 residue too short to cover the CDR3 end, so that end is filled in from the germline J gene. V gene TRBV31 combines with J gene TRBJ1-2; 8 bases align to TRBD1. Germline loops: CDR1 GKSSPN, CDR2 SITVG. The CDR3 has 14 residues. V shed 0 bases, J shed 4 bases, and the junction held 4 bases outside the gene matches. Partial CDR3 DNA: TGTGCCTGGAGTCTCTACAGGGGGAGCTCCGACTACACC. It translates to CAWSLYRGSSDYT. In full, the CDR3 is CAWSLYRGSSDYTF.

About this clone: Mouse names are used for the genes. The read comes to an end 1 residue before the CDR3 does, leaving the germline J gene to fill in the end. The V gene is TRBV26, the J gene TRBJ2-7; TRBD2 matches 9 bases. The trim removed 4 bases at V and 0 bases at J, leaving 1 base unmatched. The CDR3 is 14 residues long. CDR1 and CDR2 (germline): KGHPV, FQNQEV (reference sequence). The covered CDR3 bases are TGTGCCAGCAGTCGACTGGGGGTCTCCTATGAACAGTAC. Protein: CASSRLGVSYEQY. The whole CDR3 is CASSRLGVSYEQYF.

Comment on this clone: Each gene name is a mouse one. The read stops 1 residue short of the end of the CDR3; the missing end is completed from the germline J gene. Other DNA variants within this sample encode the same CDR3. This chain links TRBV5 with TRBJ2-3; weak D call: TRBD1 (8 bases). CDR1 is LGHNA, CDR2 YNLKQL, per germline (reference sequence). This CDR3 spans 15 amino acids. Trimming removed 2 bases from V and 1 base from J, with 10 bases in between. The CDR3 reads CASSQTGGGAETLYF. The part of the CDR3 DNA that was read is TGTGCCAGCAGCCAAACAGGGGGGGGTGCAGAAACGCTGTAT.

Comment on this clone: Gene names and germline refer to mouse. Read data end 1 residue before the CDR3 end; the end is taken from the germline J gene. Additional DNA sequences in this sample encode the identical CDR3. The chain carries TRBV16 and TRBJ2-3; D could derive from TRBD1 or TRBD2 (5 bases each). This CDR3 comprises 15 residues. CDR1 SGHSA and CDR2 FRNQAP come from the germline V gene. Trimming shortened V by 1 base and J by 0 bases, and 8 bases separated the two germline ends. The covered CDR3 bases are TGTGCAAGCAGCTTAGGGGGGAGTAGTGCAGAAACGCTGTAT. This sequence encodes CASSLGGSSAETLY. The full-length CDR3 reads as CASSLGGSSAETLYF. The full variable domain, rest sourced from reference TRBV16 and TRBJ2-3, is NAGVIQTPRHKVTGKGQEATLWCEPISGHSAVFWYRQTIVQGLEFLTYFRNQAPIDDSGMPKERFSAQMPNQSHSTLKIQSTQPQDSAVYLCASSLGGSSAETLYFGSGTRLTVL.

In regard to this clone: The genes and germline here are from mouse. The CDR3 end lies 1 residue beyond the end of the read and is filled in from the germline J gene. This chain joins TRBV21 and TRBJ1-1; D ambiguous. TRBV21 is recorded as an ORF, its role being uncertain. The CDR3 has 16 amino acids. V lost 0 bases and J 2 bases, leaving 13 bases between the germline ends. The covered CDR3 bases are TGTGCTAGCAGTCAATCGACGGGAGGCCTCAACACAGAAGTCTTC. This translates into CASSQSTGGLNTEVF. The CDR3 in its entirety is CASSQSTGGLNTEVFF.

Worth noting for this clone: Mouse gene names apply. The read terminates 1 residue before the CDR3 end, so the remaining end is supplied by the germline J gene. The chain links TRBV3 to TRBJ2-1, with D perhaps TRBD1 or TRBD2 (5 bases each). This CDR3 contains 16 residues. The germline V and J ends were trimmed by 0 bases and 6 bases, with 15 bases remaining between them. CDR1 is SNHLY and CDR2 is FYNGKV in the germline V gene (reference sequence). The CDR3 DNA, read in part, is TGTGCCAGCAGCTTAGCGCCGGGGGAGGGAGGTGCTGAGCAGTTC. Translated, it gives CASSLAPGEGGAEQF. The entire CDR3 sequence reads CASSLAPGEGGAEQFF.

This clone came up a few times. Mouse names are used for the genes. The read comes to an end 1 residue before the CDR3 does, leaving the germline J gene to fill in the end. J is TRBJ2-7 and V is TRBV30; D gene uncertain. CDR1 and CDR2 from the germline V gene are SQVVS and ANEGSEA. V lost 1 base and J 3 bases, leaving 7 bases between the germline ends. The CDR3 consists of 12 residues. CDR3 DNA, as far as it was read: TGTAGTTCTAGAGTACACAGCTATGAACAGTAC. Residues: CSSRVHSYEQY. The full CDR3 is CSSRVHSYEQYF.

Worth noting for this clone: Gene and germline names: mouse. With the read ending 1 residue before the CDR3 end, the germline J gene is used to fill in that end. The chain employs TRBV31 and TRBJ2-7; 9 positions agree with TRBD2. The germline V gene has CDR1 GKSSPN and CDR2 SITVG. The CDR3 has 12 residues. The V gene end was trimmed by 5 bases and the J gene end by 2 bases; junction bases not matched to a gene: 1. The CDR3 is CAWGLGTYEQYF. The CDR3 bases that were read are TGTGCCTGGGGACTGGGGACCTATGAACAGTAC.

Details on this clone: Genes and germline come from the mouse. Read data end 1 residue before the CDR3 end; the end is taken from the germline J gene. The chain is built from TRBV13-3 and TRBJ1-6; TRBD1 might be the D (5 bases). TRBJ1-6 is sorted into the ORF group, with uncertain function. This CDR3 is 14 amino acids long. Looked up from germline, CDR1 is NNHDY and CDR2 is SYVADS. V was cut by 5 bases and J by 0 bases, with 6 bases left in between. CDR3 in amino acids: CASRDNSYNSPLYF. The covered CDR3 bases are TGTGCCAGCAGGGACAATTCCTATAATTCGCCCCTCTAC.

About this clone: Any gene name here is a mouse gene name. Sequencing ends 1 residue short of the CDR3 end; the germline J gene provides the rest. The chain joins TRBV12-2 to TRBJ1-2; the D gene is possibly TRBD1 (5 bases). The CDR3 consists of 13 residues. V shed 3 bases and J shed 2 bases, with 9 bases lying between them. Per germline, CDR1 SGHLS and CDR2 HYDKME. CDR3 residues: CASSWDPNSDYTF. The part of the CDR3 DNA that was read is TGTGCCAGCTCTTGGGACCCTAACTCCGACTACACC.